This TCR beta chain was captured in a study of blood T cell repertoires in COVID-19. TCRdb keeps only in-frame clones here, not all; method: immunoSEQ multiplex PCR. Of under 350,000 clones listed, around 90% are singletons. Allocation to cohorts depended on clinical history reported by the participants. V lost 3 bases to trimming and J lost 7 bases; unmatched junction nucleotides: 5. The CDR3 is made up of 13 amino acids. Germline CDR1 SNHLY, CDR2 FYNNEI. This clone appeared once. The rearrangement joins TRBV2 to TRBJ2-7, with TRBD1 matching 8 bases. The sequenced sample was PBMCs or T cells enriched from blood (not recorded which). The clonotype was recovered from a woman aged 40-49 years who had recovered from COVID-19. The CDR3, as DNA: TGTGCCAGCAGTGAGGACAGGGCCTGGGAGCAGTACTTC. The encoded protein is CASSEDRAWEQYF.